This T cell receptor beta chain was recovered during a study of regulatory T cells in long-lasting Graves disease. This clonotype was detected many times. Its specificity is not known. Broader study findings: Persistent cases favored TRBV28, TRBJ1-2 and TRBJ2-5.

With iRepertoire HTBI primers and Arm-PCR of CDR3 regions, TCR beta libraries were built. The authors' processing: Identification of gene segments yielded approximately 62 TRBV and about 15 TRBJ across samples. TCRdb passed the multiplex PCR reads through MiXCR, listing each CDR3 protein once. The authors' filters were not applied to this entry. Here the sample spans 420,000 or so distinct CDR3 sequences, about a quarter being singletons. Time point reported: persistent/refractory GD, antithyroid drugs over 5 years with positive TRAb. PBMC-derived RNA was used for the TCR library. Germline lookup yields CDR1 LGHNT and CDR2 FRNRAP. This CDR3 comprises 13 residues. The germline V and J ends were trimmed by 7 bases and 0 bases, with 9 bases remaining between them.

The sequence came from a female donor with Graves disease. The chain combines TRBV12-5 with TRBJ1-1; D unclear. Sequenced here: peripheral blood mononuclear cells (PBMCs), sampled when the disease was refractory, from a patient treated with antithyroid drugs. CDR3 in amino acids: CASVGVMNTEAFF. CDR3 DNA: TGTGCTAGTGTTGGAGTCATGAACACTGAAGCTTTCTTT.